The rows below give T cell receptor beta chains drawn from one sample of a study of T cells in Graves' hyperthyroidism and ophthalmopathy. TCRdb called the multiplex PCR reads again in MiXCR, with one record for every CDR3 protein. The sample records approximately 620,000 distinct CDR3 sequences, approximately 15% being singletons. The specimen was blood. The receptor set was obtained from a woman aged 35 to 49 with Graves' ophthalmopathy. CDR3s leave out the opening cysteine and the closing phenylalanine or tryptophan. The order of the fields is V gene, CDR3 length, CDR3 protein.

V: TRBV9; length: 13; CDR3: ASSSHGRGNYGYT
V: TRBV28; length: 10; CDR3: ASSLFTGGYT
V: TRBV6-1; length: 16; CDR3: ASSEGLLMGGGANEQF
V: TRBV28; length: 14; CDR3: ASSPPGAGLHNEQF
V: TRBV28; length: 11; CDR3: ASHRGPDYGYT
V: TRBV12-3/TRBV12-4; length: 16; CDR3: ASSRDKEAGARTDTQY
V: TRBV7-6; length: 11; CDR3: ASSPRGGLGYT
V: TRBV18; length: 11; CDR3: ASSPTGSIEAF
V: TRBV4-1; length: 16; CDR3: ASSQGSVLWGDTGELF
V: TRBV11-2; length: 11; CDR3: ASRGQGNTEAF
V: TRBV5-4; length: 12; CDR3: ASSSGLNFYEQY
V: TRBV5-1; length: 11; CDR3: ASSADSQETQY
V: TRBV3-1; length: 15; CDR3: ASSRPSGGLDTGELF
V: TRBV15; length: 13; CDR3: ATSRDPDLEETQY
V: TRBV27; length: 11; CDR3: ASSLSPFYEQF
V: TRBV6-1; length: 11; CDR3: ASSEPSRTQAF
V: TRBV15; length: 15; CDR3: ATSRDSGRVGTDTQY
V: TRBV12-3/TRBV12-4; length: 11; CDR3: ASTHSGTYGYT
V: TRBV29-1; length: 11; CDR3: SVDHRSSYEQY
V: TRBV30; length: 13; CDR3: AWSIRQGAGTEAF
V: TRBV20-1; length: 12; CDR3: SASVLGLLNEQF
V: TRBV7-2; length: 13; CDR3: ASSPTGTSGETQY
V: TRBV7-3; length: 14; CDR3: ASSYPWDRGPDTIY
V: TRBV7-8; length: 12; CDR3: ASSLAPANTEAF
V: TRBV24-1; length: 14; CDR3: ATSDSDRPASGELF
V: TRBV12-3/TRBV12-4; length: 12; CDR3: ASSSFRGNYEQY
V: TRBV5-1; length: 15; CDR3: ASSLGSGGDGTDTQY
V: TRBV7-9; length: 13; CDR3: ASSSKYSIHREQF
V: TRBV7-9; length: 12; CDR3: ASSLVIEGSPLH
V: TRBV20-1; length: 9; CDR3: SARQPGELF
V: TRBV29-1; length: 11; CDR3: SASGTAIYEQY
V: TRBV29-1; length: 9; CDR3: SVDQELGQF
V: TRBV27; length: 18; CDR3: ASSPHLRTSGLRQRRVQY
V: TRBV2; length: 11; CDR3: ASSTGQTYGYT
V: TRBV2; length: 14; CDR3: ASSETGGRSNQPQH
V: TRBV11-2; length: 18; CDR3: ASSCNPGQGLIWGSQPQH
V: TRBV4-1; length: 14; CDR3: ASSQDRSNSGNTIY
V: TRBV20-1; length: 12; CDR3: SASLDRSNYGYT
V: TRBV28; length: 14; CDR3: ASTDGWGRVPYEQY
V: TRBV7-2; length: 15; CDR3: ASSQTSGRARTGELF
V: TRBV30; length: 12; CDR3: AWARTGRGNTIY
V: TRBV5-1; length: 12; CDR3: ASSLDGPNTEAF
V: TRBV3-1; length: 13; CDR3: ASSQGWTTGNEQF
V: TRBV2; length: 11; CDR3: ASSEWPSYGYT
V: TRBV28; length: 13; CDR3: ASSLMGQYNSPLH
V: TRBV10-1; length: 11; CDR3: ASSRDRATGQY
V: TRBV15; length: 14; CDR3: ATSSPTSGSYNEQF
V: TRBV27; length: 12; CDR3: ASSWGRVGYEQY
V: TRBV3-1; length: 14; CDR3: ASSQGGLIKGETQY
V: TRBV12-3/TRBV12-4; length: 14; CDR3: ASSPLAGGLGNEQF
V: TRBV6-1; length: 13; CDR3: ASSESRGAVYEQF
V: TRBV11-2; length: 12; CDR3: ASSFELDKETQY
V: TRBV12-3/TRBV12-4; length: 12; CDR3: ASRVTGPNYGYT
V: TRBV2; length: 15; CDR3: ASRSLVGVSGNEKLF